The 27 T cell receptor beta chains in this list originate from one sample, sequenced in a study of blood T cell repertoires in COVID-19 (TCRdb year 2020). Library generation was performed with the immunoSEQ multiplex PCR assay. In its TCRdb copy, this immuneACCESS table keeps in-frame sequences only and misses some clones. Where compared with another copy, unresolved V genes explain less than half of these, and the others have no known cause. Here the sample has over 350,000 clones; 75% to 90% occur a single time. The ten largest clones capture over 4% of the sample. The sequencing sample was made of peripheral blood. Every receptor here comes from a woman in her thirties with acute or convalescent COVID-19.

The sample holds one count of this clone. The chain combines TRBV20-1 with TRBJ1-1; D unresolved. Germline V gene sequence: CDR1 DFQATT, CDR2 SNEGSKA (reference sequence). Trimming cost V 3 bases and J 3 bases, with 17 bases left between them. The CDR3 totals 15 residues. The DNA of the CDR3 is TGCAGTGCTAGTTACCTTCCGAGGGCCGACACTGAAGCTTTCTTT. Translating gives CSASYLPRADTEAFF.

V is TRBV5-1 and J is TRBJ2-1; 14 bases align to TRBD2. The CDR3 loop spans 20 amino acids. Germline CDR1 reads SGHRS; CDR2 reads YFSETQ. V shed 4 bases and J 2 bases; nucleotides not matched to a gene: 14. CDR3 DNA: TGCGCCAGCAGCCAAGAGACTAGCGGGGGGGCAAAGAGTCCCTACAATGAGCAGTTCTTC. Its protein product is CASSQETSGGAKSPYNEQFF.

The rearrangement uses TRBV28 and TRBJ2-3; D is possibly TRBD2 (7 bases). From germline, CDR1 is MDHEN and CDR2 SYDVKM. This CDR3 has 17 amino acids. V lost 5 bases to trimming and J lost 2 bases, with 20 bases between them. CDR3 sequence (DNA): TGTGCCAGCAGTACGACCGGGGGGCGAGGTGACACAGATACGCAGTATTTT. It is translated as CASSTTGGRGDTDTQYF.

As concerns this clone: The sample has other DNA sequences that encode this CDR3 too. The chain links TRBV5-1 to TRBJ2-3; 12 bases are a match to TRBD1. The ends lost 0 bases at V and 3 bases at J; junction bases unmatched: 2. Germline CDR1 reads SGHRS; CDR2 reads YFSETQ. The CDR3 totals 16 residues. The CDR3 loop reads CASSLGGQGATDTQYF. The CDR3 nucleotides read TGCGCCAGCAGCTTGGGGGGACAGGGGGCGACAGATACGCAGTATTTT.

The V and J genes are TRBV6-1 and TRBJ1-2, with D uncertain. In germline, CDR1 is MNHNS, CDR2 SASEGT. The CDR3 is 13 amino acids. The V end lost 7 bases, the J end lost 8 bases, and 17 bases lay between the germline ends. CDR3 sequence reads: CASNPGPLQGYTF. The CDR3 DNA reads as TGTGCCAGCAACCCAGGCCCATTGCAGGGCTACACCTTC.

The chain combines TRBV30 with TRBJ2-2; D is ambiguous. CDR1 and CDR2 from the germline V gene are GTSNPN and SVGIG (reference sequence). The CDR3 has 12 residues. V lost 4 bases and J 6 bases, leaving 9 bases between the germline ends. The CDR3 reads CAWILGAGELFF. CDR3 nucleotides: TGTGCCTGGATTTTGGGCGCCGGGGAGCTGTTTTTT.

V usage is TRBV6-5 and J usage is TRBJ2-3; 8 bases line up with TRBD2. The CDR3 totals 15 residues. V trimming: 5 bases; J trimming: 4 bases; junction bases outside the gene matches: 8. The germline CDR1 and CDR2 sequences are MNHEY and SVGAGI. CDR3 protein: CASSITSGPPDTQYF. Written as DNA, the CDR3 is TGTGCCAGCAGTATAACTAGCGGCCCCCCAGATACGCAGTATTTT.

The rearrangement joins TRBV7-3 to TRBJ2-2; perhaps TRBD1 as D (6 bases). Trimming left V 5 bases short and J 2 bases short, with 12 bases between. There are 15 residues in the CDR3. Looked up from germline, CDR1 is SGHTA and CDR2 is FQGTGA. CDR3 coding DNA: TGTGCCAGCAGCCCCGGACAGCGAAACACCGGGGAGCTGTTTTTT. Translation: CASSPGQRNTGELFF.

The gene calls are TRBV5-1 and TRBJ2-7, with 10 bases lining up with TRBD1. Germline V lookup: CDR1 SGHRS, CDR2 YFSETQ. After removal of 0 bases from V and 1 base from J, the junction contained 7 bases not matched to a gene. The CDR3 spans 17 residues. CDR3 sequence: CASSLVRGTGESYEQYF. CDR3 nucleotides: TGCGCCAGCAGCTTGGTCAGGGGGACAGGGGAGTCCTACGAGCAGTACTTC.

J is TRBJ2-1 and V is TRBV4-1; D ambiguous. The CDR3 extends over 14 amino acids. Germline CDR1 reads MGHRA; CDR2 reads YSYEKL. Between the trimmed V and J ends, which lost 0 bases and 4 bases, there was a span of 7 bases. Here the CDR3 reads CASSQDPDYNEQFF. CDR3 DNA: TGCGCCAGCAGCCAAGATCCAGATTACAATGAGCAGTTCTTC.

This clone appeared many times. This chain links TRBV4-2 with TRBJ2-7, with 11 bases fitting TRBD2. The germline gives CDR1 LGHNA, CDR2 YNFKEQ. With 3 bases clipped from V and 6 bases from J, the junction kept 7 bases outside the gene matches. The CDR3 extends over 15 amino acids. The chain's CDR3 is CASSHKLAGVLEQYF. Written as DNA, the CDR3 is TGTGCCAGCAGCCACAAACTAGCGGGGGTGCTCGAGCAGTACTTC.

The CDR3 sequence is CATLGHPDDGSPLHF. CDR3 DNA sequence: TGTGCCACCCTGGGACATCCGGATGATGGTTCACCCCTCCACTTT. The V and J genes are TRBV10-3 and TRBJ1-6, with a possible D match to TRBD1 (6 bases). Germline CDR1 reads ENHRY; CDR2 reads SYGVKD. The CDR3 has 15 amino acids. Trimming stripped 10 bases from V and 9 bases from J, with 22 bases between.

In this sample, this clone turned up a few times. V usage is TRBV5-1 and J usage is TRBJ2-5, with 15 bases fitting TRBD2. V lost 0 bases, J lost 5 bases, and 8 bases stayed unmatched. Germline V lookup: CDR1 SGHRS, CDR2 YFSETQ. CDR3 size: 18 residues. CDR3 protein: CASSLEPGLAGGRETQYF. CDR3 nucleotides: TGCGCCAGCAGCTTGGAGCCTGGACTAGCGGGGGGGCGTGAGACCCAGTACTTC.

The V call is TRBV5-4, the J call TRBJ2-2; 8 bases agree with TRBD1. V lost 4 bases to trimming and J lost 4 bases; unmatched junction nucleotides: 9. Germline V gene sequence: CDR1 SGHNT, CDR2 YYREEE (reference sequence). This CDR3 has 16 amino acids. This chain's CDR3 is CASSHSRQGITGELFF. The CDR3 coding sequence is TGTGCCAGCAGCCATTCTAGACAGGGGATCACCGGGGAGCTGTTTTTT.

The chain carries TRBV6-5 and TRBJ1-2, with no clear D. Trimming stripped 2 bases from V and 8 bases from J, with 12 bases between. The CDR3 loop spans 13 amino acids. The germline V gene encodes CDR1 MNHEY and CDR2 SVGAGI. The DNA for the CDR3 is TGTGCCAGCAGTTACGACTACGCCCGGGGCTACACCTTC. It codes for CASSYDYARGYTF.

This clone was counted a single time. This chain joins TRBV4-1 and TRBJ2-6; 11 nucleotides match TRBD2. Looked up from germline, CDR1 is MGHRA and CDR2 is YSYEKL. V lost 4 bases and J lost 2; bases outside the gene matches: 13. The length of the CDR3 is 20 residues. This CDR3 reads CASSLIPGLADLPGANVLTF. In DNA form, the CDR3 reads TGCGCCAGCAGCCTCATACCGGGACTAGCGGACTTACCTGGGGCCAACGTCCTGACTTTC.

The CDR3, as DNA: TGTGCCAGCAGCTTTCATTCGGGCACTGAAGCTTTCTTT. This encodes CASSFHSGTEAFF. The chain is built from TRBV7-9 and TRBJ1-1; D ambiguous. Per the germline V gene, CDR1 is SEHNR and CDR2 is FQNEAQ (reference sequence). Trimming left V 3 bases short and J 4 bases short, with 9 bases between. CDR3 length equals 13 residues.

The rearrangement uses TRBV19 and TRBJ2-6, with 8 positions matching TRBD1. Germline lookup yields CDR1 LNHDA and CDR2 SQIVND (reference sequence). J gave up 0 bases and V 0 bases, and 7 bases lay outside the gene matches. The CDR3 has 19 residues. As DNA, the CDR3 is TGTGCCAGTAGTATAGACGGTCCCGGGACAGGCTCTGGGGCCAACGTCCTGACTTTC. It encodes CASSIDGPGTGSGANVLTF.

The J gene is TRBJ2-7, the V gene TRBV6-6, with a tentative D call TRBD1 (5 bases). The germline V and J ends were trimmed by 2 bases and 2 bases, with 10 bases remaining between them. The CDR3 is made up of 14 amino acids. The germline gives CDR1 MNHNY, CDR2 SVGAGI (reference sequence). The CDR3 bases are TGTGCCAGCAGTTACGGTGCAGGGACCTACGAGCAGTACTTC. Amino acid sequence: CASSYGAGTYEQYF.

This sequence joins TRBV6-1 and TRBJ1-2, with a weak D call TRBD1 (6 bases). This CDR3 contains 13 residues. CDR1 is MNHNS, CDR2 SASEGT, per germline. The V end lost 0 bases, the J end lost 8 bases, and 10 bases lay between the germline ends. Written as DNA, the CDR3 is TGTGCCAGCAGTGAAGCGAGCCAGGGGGGCTACACCTTC. Encoded protein: CASSEASQGGYTF.

The chain couples TRBV6-5 to TRBJ2-3; 7 bases are shared with TRBD2. The J segment lost 4 bases and the V segment lost 9 bases, leaving 10 bases of the junction unmatched. The CDR3 contains 14 residues. Germline V gene data show CDR1 as MNHEY and CDR2 as SVGAGI. The CDR3 sequence is CASKRDTIPDTQYF. CDR3 DNA: TGTGCCAGTAAGCGGGATACGATTCCAGATACGCAGTATTTT.

This clone was recorded a few times. This chain uses TRBV2 with TRBJ1-5; 7 positions match TRBD1. V lost 5 bases, J lost 5 bases, and 6 bases stayed unmatched. The CDR3 runs 14 residues. CDR1 SNHLY and CDR2 FYNNEI come from the germline V gene. For the CDR3, the DNA is TGTGCCAGCAGTTCCGGGACAGCGTATCAGCCCCAGCATTTT. This translates into CASSSGTAYQPQHF.

V is TRBV2 and J is TRBJ1-4; 10 nucleotides line up with TRBD1. Germline CDR1 SNHLY, CDR2 FYNNEI. J lost 10 bases, V lost 2 bases, and 7 bases had no gene match. The CDR3 runs 15 residues. The CDR3 loop is CASSELGQGRGKLFF. CDR3 sequence (DNA): TGTGCCAGCAGTGAACTGGGACAGGGGAGAGGAAAACTGTTTTTT.

This clone appeared a single time. The rearrangement joins TRBV7-8 to TRBJ2-7, with TRBD2 as a possible D gene (5 bases). V dropped 5 bases and J dropped 2 bases, with 10 bases sitting between them. The germline CDR1 and CDR2 sequences are SGHVS and FQNEAQ. This CDR3 contains 13 residues. CDR3 in amino acids: CASSAEGTYEQYF. The CDR3 DNA follows: TGTGCCAGCAGCGCAGAGGGAACCTACGAGCAGTACTTC.

The rearrangement links TRBV27 to TRBJ1-2; D not certain. CDR3 length: 15 amino acids. Trimming took off 6 bases at V and 0 bases at J, with 14 bases between the two ends. Germline loops: CDR1 MNHEY, CDR2 SMNVEV (reference sequence). The DNA of the CDR3 is TGTGCCAGCAGCTCAAACACAAATCCTAACTATGGCTACACCTTC. The encoded protein is CASSSNTNPNYGYTF.

The table lists this clone with a few counts. V is TRBV5-7 and J is TRBJ1-6; weak D call: TRBD1 (6 bases). TRBV5-7 is filed as an ORF, its function uncertain. The V end lost 4 bases, the J end lost 7 bases, and 21 bases lay between the germline ends. The length of the CDR3 is 17 residues. The CDR3 sequence is CASSPPRGAGMNSPLHF. Written as DNA, the CDR3 is TGTGCCAGCAGCCCGCCACGGGGGGCAGGGATGAATTCACCCCTCCACTTT.

V is TRBV3-1 (or the pseudogene TRBV3-2) and J is TRBJ2-4; TRBD1 agrees at 8 bases. CDR3 size: 16 residues. Germline CDR1 and CDR2: LGHDT and YNNKEL (reference sequence). V lost 5 bases, J lost 0 bases, and 6 bases stayed unmatched. The chain's CDR3 is CASSSTGDLAKNIQYF. CDR3 sequence (DNA): TGTGCCAGCAGCTCGACAGGGGACTTAGCCAAAAACATTCAGTACTTC.